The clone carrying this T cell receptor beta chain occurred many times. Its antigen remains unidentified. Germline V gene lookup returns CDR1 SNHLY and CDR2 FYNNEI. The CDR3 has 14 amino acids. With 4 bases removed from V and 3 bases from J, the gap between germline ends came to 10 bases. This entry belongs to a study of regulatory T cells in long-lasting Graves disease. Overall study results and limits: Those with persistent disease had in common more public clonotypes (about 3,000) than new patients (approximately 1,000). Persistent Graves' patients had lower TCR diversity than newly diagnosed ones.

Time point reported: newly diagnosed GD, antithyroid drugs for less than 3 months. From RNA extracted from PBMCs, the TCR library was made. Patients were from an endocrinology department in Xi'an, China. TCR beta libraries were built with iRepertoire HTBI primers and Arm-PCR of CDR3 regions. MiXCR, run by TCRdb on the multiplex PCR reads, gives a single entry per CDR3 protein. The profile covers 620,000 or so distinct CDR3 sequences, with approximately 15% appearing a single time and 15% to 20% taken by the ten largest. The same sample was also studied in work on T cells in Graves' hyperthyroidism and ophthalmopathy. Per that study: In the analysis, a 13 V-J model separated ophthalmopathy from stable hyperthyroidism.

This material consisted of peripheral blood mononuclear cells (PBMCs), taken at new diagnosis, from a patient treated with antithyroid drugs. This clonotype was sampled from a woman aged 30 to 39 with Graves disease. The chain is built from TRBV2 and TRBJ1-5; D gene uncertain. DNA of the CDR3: TGTGCCAGCAGTGGGAAGGCCAACAATCAGCCCCAGCATTTT. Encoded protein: CASSGKANNQPQHF.